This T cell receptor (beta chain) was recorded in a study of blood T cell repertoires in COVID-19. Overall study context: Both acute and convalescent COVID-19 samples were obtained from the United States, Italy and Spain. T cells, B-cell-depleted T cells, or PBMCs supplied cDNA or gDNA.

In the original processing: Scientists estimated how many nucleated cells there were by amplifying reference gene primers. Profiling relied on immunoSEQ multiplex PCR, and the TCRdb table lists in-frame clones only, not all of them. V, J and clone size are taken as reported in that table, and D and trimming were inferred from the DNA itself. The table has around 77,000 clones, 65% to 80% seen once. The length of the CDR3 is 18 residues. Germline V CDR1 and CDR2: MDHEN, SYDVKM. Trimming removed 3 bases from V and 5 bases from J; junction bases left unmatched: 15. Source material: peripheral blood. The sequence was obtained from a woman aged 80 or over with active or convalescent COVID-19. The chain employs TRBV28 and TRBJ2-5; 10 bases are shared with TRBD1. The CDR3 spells CASSFHHGTGEYWETQYF. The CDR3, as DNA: TGTGCCAGCAGTTTCCATCATGGGACAGGGGAGTACTGGGAGACCCAGTACTTC.